The 16 T cell receptor beta chains below all came from one sample that was sequenced in a study of blood T cell repertoires in COVID-19. Clones were sequenced by immunoSEQ multiplex PCR, and TCRdb holds only the in-frame ones, with some missing. The sample shows some 50,000 clones, 86% of them seen only once. Sequences were obtained from peripheral blood. The receptors were gathered from a man aged 40-55 years with active COVID-19.

The V and J genes are TRBV4-1 and TRBJ1-1; D gene unclear. Germline V gives CDR1 MGHRA, CDR2 YSYEKL. Trimming took 4 bases from V and 3 from J, leaving 9 bases between them. The length of the CDR3 is 13 residues. The DNA for the CDR3 is TGCGCCAGCAGCCGTTCCCCGGACACTGAAGCTTTCTTT. Its translation is CASSRSPDTEAFF.

The chain joins TRBV3-1 (or the pseudogene TRBV3-2) to TRBJ1-4, with 7 bases lining up with TRBD1. J gave up 9 bases and V 0 bases, and 7 bases lay outside the gene matches. This CDR3 spans 15 amino acids. CDR1 and CDR2 from the germline V gene are LGHDT and YNNKEL (reference sequence). CDR3: CASSQDKGGEKKLFF. The CDR3 DNA reads TGTGCCAGCAGCCAAGATAAAGGGGGCGAGAAAAAACTGTTTTTT.

The V gene is TRBV4-1, the J gene TRBJ2-4, with D perhaps TRBD1 (5 bases). The V end lost 5 bases, the J end lost 7 bases, and 15 bases lay between the germline ends. Germline V CDR1 and CDR2: MGHRA, YSYEKL. CDR3 length equals 14 residues. CDR3: CASSTPRAGNIQYF. The CDR3 DNA reads as TGCGCCAGCAGCACCCCCCGCGCAGGGAACATTCAGTACTTC.

The chain uses TRBV28 and TRBJ2-5, with 8 bases matching TRBD1. Trimming at V came to 3 bases and at J to 2 bases, leaving 5 bases not matched to a gene. Germline V CDR1 and CDR2: MDHEN, SYDVKM. The CDR3 consists of 15 residues. For the CDR3, the DNA is TGTGCCAGCAGTTTTTCCGGGACAGGTCAAGAGACCCAGTACTTC. It translates to CASSFSGTGQETQYF.

The chain uses TRBV6-5 and TRBJ1-1, with 7 bases matching TRBD1. Unmatched junction bases numbered 4, after V lost 3 bases and J lost 6 bases. The CDR3 totals 13 residues. From germline, CDR1 is MNHEY and CDR2 SVGAGI. The CDR3 DNA reads as TGTGCCAGCAGTTATCGGACAGGTTCTGAAGCTTTCTTT. Translation: CASSYRTGSEAFF.

This CDR3 is CAWSAPDRVDYGYTF. The CDR3 DNA sequence: TGTGCCTGGAGTGCCCCGGACAGGGTCGACTATGGCTACACCTTC. The J gene is TRBJ1-2, the V gene TRBV30, with TRBD1 matching over 8 bases. The J segment lost 3 bases and the V segment lost 1 base, leaving 7 bases of the junction unmatched. There are 15 residues in the CDR3. CDR1 GTSNPN and CDR2 SVGIG come from the germline V gene (reference sequence).

This sequence joins TRBV25-1 and TRBJ1-2; TRBD1 aligns across 9 bases. This CDR3 spans 14 amino acids. Germline lookup yields CDR1 MGHDK and CDR2 SYGVNS. J was trimmed by 2 bases and V by 6 bases; bases with no gene match: 4. The DNA of the CDR3 is TGTGCCAGCAGCGGGGGACAGGGAAACTATGGCTACACCTTC. Its translation: CASSGGQGNYGYTF.

This clone was seen a handful of times. The chain links TRBV20-1 to TRBJ1-1; D uncertain. The CDR3 covers 11 residues. The germline CDR1 and CDR2 sequences are DFQATT and SNEGSKA (reference sequence). V lost 8 bases to trimming and J lost 3 bases, with 10 bases between them. Written as DNA, the CDR3 is TGCAGTCCCGCCCGGGACACTGAAGCTTTCTTT. Translation gives CSPARDTEAFF.

Comments on this clone: An end of the junction does not agree with germline; a read error may underlie this. CDR3 amino acids: CASTEVGTGGNYGYTF. CDR3 bases: TGTGCCAGCACTGAAGTCGGGACAGGGGGAAACTATGGCTACACCTTC. The V and J genes are TRBV2 and TRBJ1-2; 11 positions match TRBD1. The CDR3 has 16 amino acids. Germline values: CDR1 SNHLY, CDR2 FYNNEI.

Only a few counts were recorded for this clone. J is TRBJ1-5 and V is TRBV19; D is undetermined. Per germline, CDR1 LNHDA and CDR2 SQIVND (reference sequence). The CDR3 is 10 residues long. CDR3 coding DNA: TGTGCGGCGGGCGATCAGCCCCAGCATTTT. Encoded protein: CAAGDQPQHF. The full variable domain, rest sourced from reference TRBV19 and TRBJ1-5, is DGGITQSPKYLFRKEGQNVTLSCEQNLNHDAMYWYRQDPGQGLRLIYYSQIVNDFQKGDIAEGYSVSREKKESFPLTVTSAQKNPTAFYLCAAGDQPQHFGDGTRLSIL.

V gene TRBV15 combines with J gene TRBJ2-7; 14 bases are a match to TRBD2. The CDR3 has 18 residues. The germline gives CDR1 LNHNV, CDR2 YYDKDF (reference sequence). The V and J ends lost 0 bases and 0 bases, in that order; junction bases with no gene match: 4. In DNA, the CDR3 is TGTGCCACCAGCAGAGACCCGGGACTAGCGGGAGACTCCTACGAGCAGTACTTC. Amino acids: CATSRDPGLAGDSYEQYF.

This clone was found a few times. The V and J genes are TRBV5-4 and TRBJ2-7; 7 bases match TRBD2. J lost 1 base, V lost 0 bases, and 4 bases had no gene match. From germline, CDR1 is SGHNT and CDR2 YYREEE (reference sequence). This CDR3 region has 15 residues. DNA for the CDR3: TGTGCCAGCAGCTTGGCGGCGGGAGCTTCCTACGAGCAGTACTTC. Residues: CASSLAAGASYEQYF.

The chain recombines TRBV27 with TRBJ1-1; 8 bases align to TRBD1. Germline V gene sequence: CDR1 MNHEY, CDR2 SMNVEV (reference sequence). The junction had 8 bases not matched to a gene; V was cut back by 5 bases and J by 3 bases. The CDR3 has 15 residues. The CDR3 loop is CASSGRGRPHTEAFF. The CDR3 DNA reads TGTGCCAGCAGTGGCAGGGGGCGGCCCCACACTGAAGCTTTCTTT.

This chain uses TRBV13 with TRBJ1-1, with D unresolved. Germline lookup yields CDR1 PRHDT and CDR2 FYEKMQ (reference sequence). The CDR3 covers 11 residues. V lost 6 bases and J 7 bases, leaving 9 bases between the germline ends. CDR3 DNA sequence: TGTGCCAGCAGTGTGGGCAGTGAAGCTTTCTTT. Protein: CASSVGSEAFF.

This chain connects TRBV19 to TRBJ2-1; weak D call: TRBD2 (6 bases). Germline V gene lookup returns CDR1 LNHDA and CDR2 SQIVND (reference sequence). V was trimmed by 9 bases and J by 4 bases, leaving 16 bases between them. The length of the CDR3 is 14 residues. CDR3 residues: CASQLGGGYNEQFF. The CDR3 DNA reads as TGTGCCAGCCAGTTAGGTGGGGGGTACAATGAGCAGTTCTTC.

The chain uses TRBV7-3 and TRBJ2-7; 10 nucleotides align to TRBD2. The length of the CDR3 is 15 residues. Germline CDR1 and CDR2: SGHTA and FQGTGA. V was pared by 4 bases and J by 3 bases, with 6 bases of the junction left unmatched. The CDR3 sequence is CASSSQGTSVYEQYF. The CDR3, as DNA: TGTGCCAGCAGCTCACAAGGGACTAGCGTCTACGAGCAGTACTTC.